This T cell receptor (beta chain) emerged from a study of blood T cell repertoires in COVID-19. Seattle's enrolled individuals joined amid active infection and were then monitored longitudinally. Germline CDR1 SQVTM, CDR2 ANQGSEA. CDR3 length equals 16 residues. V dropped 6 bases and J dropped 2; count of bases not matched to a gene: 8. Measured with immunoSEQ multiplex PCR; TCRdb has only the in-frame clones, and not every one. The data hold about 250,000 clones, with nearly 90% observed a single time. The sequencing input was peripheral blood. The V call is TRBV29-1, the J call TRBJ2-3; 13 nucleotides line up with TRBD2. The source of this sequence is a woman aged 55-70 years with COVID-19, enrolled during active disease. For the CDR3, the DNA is TGCAGCGTCGCAGGACTAGCGGGGGCCATCACAGATACGCAGTATTTT. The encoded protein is CSVAGLAGAITDTQYF.